The 7 T cell receptor beta chains presented below share a single source sample, sequenced in a study of glioma-infiltrating T cells after dendritic cell vaccination listed by TCRdb under 2016. Libraries were built with the immunoSEQ multiplex PCR assay. The table was pulled from immuneACCESS by TCRdb, which kept in-frame rearrangements only. Such tables lose some clones; where checked, under half of the loss comes from unresolved V genes, and the rest has no known cause. This sample lists around 37,000 clones; almost 85% were detected once. The ten largest make up over 6.5% of the sample. Sequencing was performed on blood, taken before dendritic cell vaccination. The receptors originated from a human donor with glioblastoma.

The gene calls are TRBV6-6 and TRBJ2-1, with 10 bases identical to TRBD2. V lost 2 bases and J lost 4; bases outside the gene matches: 5. Germline values: CDR1 MNHNY, CDR2 SVGAGI (reference sequence). This CDR3 spans 16 amino acids. The CDR3 DNA reads TGTGCCAGCAGTTACGGTGGGGGACTAGCGTACAATGAGCAGTTCTTC. Its protein product is CASSYGGGLAYNEQFF.

This chain joins TRBV7-2 and TRBJ1-2; 12 positions match TRBD1. Germline CDR1 SGHTA, CDR2 FQGNSA. CDR3 size: 16 residues. Unmatched junction bases numbered 8, after V lost 1 base and J lost 8 bases. The CDR3 nucleotides read TGTGCCAGCAGCTTAGACATTGGGACAGGGGGCAGGGGCTACACCTTC. It codes for CASSLDIGTGGRGYTF.

In the case of this clone: The junction differs from germline at one of its ends, possibly a read error. This chain links TRBV4-3 with TRBJ1-6, with a possible D match to TRBD1 (5 bases). The germline V gene encodes CDR1 LGHNA and CDR2 YSLEER. The CDR3 spans 16 residues. CDR3 coding DNA: TGCGCCAGCAGCCAAGATTGGGGCTCCTATAATTCCCCCCTCCACTTT. Encoded protein: CASSQDWGSYNSPLHF.

The J gene is TRBJ1-5, the V gene TRBV19, with D hard to call. With 3 bases removed from V and 1 base from J, the gap between germline ends came to 7 bases. This CDR3 is built from 14 residues. Germline CDR1 reads LNHDA; CDR2 reads SQIVND (reference sequence). Here the CDR3 DNA reads TGTGCCAGTAGTATTGGTCTAAGCAATCAGCCCCAGCATTTT. Translating gives CASSIGLSNQPQHF.

The V call is TRBV7-9, the J call TRBJ2-7; TRBD1 matches 8 bases. V lost 5 bases and J lost 2; bases outside the gene matches: 8. CDR3 length: 15 residues. Germline V lookup: CDR1 SEHNR, CDR2 FQNEAQ (reference sequence). The CDR3 here is CASSAPGQGTYEQYF. DNA for the CDR3: TGTGCCAGCAGCGCCCCCGGACAGGGTACCTACGAGCAGTACTTC. The complete variable domain, with remaining parts taken from reference TRBV7-9 and TRBJ2-7, reads DTGVSQNPRHKITKRGQNVTFRCDPISEHNRLYWYRQTLGQGPEFLTYFQNEAQLEKSRLLSDRFSAERPKGSFSTLEIQRTEQGDSAMYLCASSAPGQGTYEQYFGPGTRLTVT.

The chain carries TRBV28 and TRBJ2-3; 7 nucleotides agree with TRBD1. CDR3 length: 15 residues. The V gene end was trimmed by 5 bases and the J gene end by 1 base; junction bases not matched to a gene: 6. Per the germline V gene, CDR1 is MDHEN and CDR2 is SYDVKM. CDR3 nucleotide sequence: TGTGCCAGCAGTAACCGGGACAGCGGCACAGATACGCAGTATTTT. Its protein is CASSNRDSGTDTQYF. Full variable domain (missing parts from reference TRBV28 and TRBJ2-3): DVKVTQSSRYLVKRTGEKVFLECVQDMDHENMFWYRQDPGLGLRLIYFSYDVKMKEKGDIPEGYSVSREKKERFSLILESASTNQTSMYLCASSNRDSGTDTQYFGPGTRLTVL.

In this sample, this clone turned up a few times. V usage is TRBV11-2 and J usage is TRBJ2-2, with TRBD1 identical over 12 bases. Germline V gene lookup returns CDR1 SGHAT and CDR2 FQNNGV. Trimming at V came to 3 bases and at J to 2 bases, leaving 1 base not matched to a gene. This CDR3 spans 16 amino acids. CDR3 sequence reads: CASSFGTGGNTGELFF. CDR3 DNA sequence: TGTGCCAGCAGCTTCGGGACAGGGGGCAACACCGGGGAGCTGTTTTTT.